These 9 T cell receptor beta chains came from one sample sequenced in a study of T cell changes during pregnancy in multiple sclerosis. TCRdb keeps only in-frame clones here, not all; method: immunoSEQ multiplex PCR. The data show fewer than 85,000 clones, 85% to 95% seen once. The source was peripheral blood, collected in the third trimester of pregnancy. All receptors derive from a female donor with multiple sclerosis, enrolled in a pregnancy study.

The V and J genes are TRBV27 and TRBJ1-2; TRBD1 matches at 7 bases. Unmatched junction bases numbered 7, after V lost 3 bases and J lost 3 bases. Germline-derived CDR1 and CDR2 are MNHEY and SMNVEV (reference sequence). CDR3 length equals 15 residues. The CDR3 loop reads CASSFGDRRDYGYTF. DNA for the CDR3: TGTGCCAGCAGTTTCGGGGACAGACGAGACTATGGCTACACCTTC.

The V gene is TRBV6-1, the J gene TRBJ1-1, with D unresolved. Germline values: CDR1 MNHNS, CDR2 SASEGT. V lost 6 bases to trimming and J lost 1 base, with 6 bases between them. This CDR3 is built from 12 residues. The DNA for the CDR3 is TGTGCCAGCAGACGACAGAACACTGAAGCTTTCTTT. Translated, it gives CASRRQNTEAFF.

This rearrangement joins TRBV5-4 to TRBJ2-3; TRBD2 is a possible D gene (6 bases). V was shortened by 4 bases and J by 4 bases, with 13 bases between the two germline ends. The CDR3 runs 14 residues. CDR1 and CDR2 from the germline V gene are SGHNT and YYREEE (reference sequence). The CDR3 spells CASSQDRRADTQYF. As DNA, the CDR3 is TGTGCCAGCAGCCAGGACCGGAGGGCAGATACGCAGTATTTT.

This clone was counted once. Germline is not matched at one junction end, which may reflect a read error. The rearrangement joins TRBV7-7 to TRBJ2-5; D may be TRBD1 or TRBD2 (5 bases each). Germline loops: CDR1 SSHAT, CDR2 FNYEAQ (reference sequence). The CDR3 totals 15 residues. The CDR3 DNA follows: TGTGCTAGCAGGGCTAGAGGGCGTATCGGGGAGACCCAGTACTTC. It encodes CASRARGRIGETQYF.

In DNA, the CDR3 is TGTGCCAGCAGTGGCCGACAGGGGACTGAAGCTTTCTTT. This gives the protein CASSGRQGTEAFF. The chain uses TRBV25-1 and TRBJ1-1, with TRBD1 matching 8 bases. This CDR3 has 13 residues. Germline-derived CDR1 and CDR2 are MGHDK and SYGVNS. Trimming cost V 4 bases and J 5 bases; bases outside gene matches: 3. Full variable domain (outside the CDR3, taken from reference TRBV25-1 and TRBJ1-1): EADIYQTPRYLVIGTGKKITLECSQTMGHDKMYWYQQDPGMELHLIHYSYGVNSTEKGDLSSESTVSRIRTEHFPLTLESARPSHTSQYLCASSGRQGTEAFFGQGTRLTVV.

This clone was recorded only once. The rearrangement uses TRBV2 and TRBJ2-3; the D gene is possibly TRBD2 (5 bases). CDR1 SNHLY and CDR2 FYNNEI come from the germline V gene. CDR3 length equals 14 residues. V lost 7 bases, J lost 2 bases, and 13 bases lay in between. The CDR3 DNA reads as TGTGCCAGCATGATAGCCGGGATCACAGATACGCAGTATTTT. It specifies CASMIAGITDTQYF.

CDR3 sequence: CASSLLASGGAKYGNEQFF. As DNA, the CDR3 is TGTGCCAGCAGCTTATTGGCTAGCGGGGGGGCCAAGTATGGCAATGAGCAGTTCTTC. J is TRBJ2-1 and V is TRBV7-3, with TRBD2 matching 12 bases. Germline CDR1 and CDR2: SGHTA and FQGTGA. This CDR3 is 19 amino acids long. Germline trimming cut 2 bases from V and 6 bases from J; bases unmatched to any gene: 14.

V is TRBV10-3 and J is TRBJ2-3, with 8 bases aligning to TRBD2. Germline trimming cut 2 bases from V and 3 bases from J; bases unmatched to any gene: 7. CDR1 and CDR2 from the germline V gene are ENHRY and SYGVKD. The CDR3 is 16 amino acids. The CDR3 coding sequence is TGTGCCATCAGTGAGCGTCCCAGCGGGGGAACAGATACGCAGTATTTT. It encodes CAISERPSGGTDTQYF.

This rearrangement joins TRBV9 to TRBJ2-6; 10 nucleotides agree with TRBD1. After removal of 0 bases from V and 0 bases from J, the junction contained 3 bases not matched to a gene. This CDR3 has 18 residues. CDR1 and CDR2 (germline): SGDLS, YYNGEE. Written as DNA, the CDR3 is TGTGCCAGCAGCGTAGGGGGGACAGGGGTCTCTGGGGCCAACGTCCTGACTTTC. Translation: CASSVGGTGVSGANVLTF.